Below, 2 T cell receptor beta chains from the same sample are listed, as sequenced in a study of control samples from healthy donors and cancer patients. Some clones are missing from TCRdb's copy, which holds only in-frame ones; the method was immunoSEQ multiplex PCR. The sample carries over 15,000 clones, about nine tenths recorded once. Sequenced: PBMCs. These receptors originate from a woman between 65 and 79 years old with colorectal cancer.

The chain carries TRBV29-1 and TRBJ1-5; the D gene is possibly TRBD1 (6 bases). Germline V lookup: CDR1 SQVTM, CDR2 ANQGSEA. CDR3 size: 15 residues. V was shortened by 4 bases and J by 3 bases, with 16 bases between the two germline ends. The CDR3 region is CSVVWGLPNNQPQHF. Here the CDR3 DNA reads TGCAGCGTTGTCTGGGGGCTCCCTAACAATCAGCCCCAGCATTTT.

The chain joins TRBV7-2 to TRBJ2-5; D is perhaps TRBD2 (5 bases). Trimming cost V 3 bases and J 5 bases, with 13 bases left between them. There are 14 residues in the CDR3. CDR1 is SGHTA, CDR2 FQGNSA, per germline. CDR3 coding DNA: TGTGCCAGCAGCTTCCGATTTAGAGGGGAGACCCAGTACTTC. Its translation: CASSFRFRGETQYF.